This TCR beta chain was sequenced during a study of shared clonotypes between healthy human individuals. Overall study findings and caveats: In having few donors, the study represented limited genetic and exposure-history diversity.

Per the original data handling: Filtering differed, since immunoSEQ gave only junction sequences and no quality scores. The protocol was immunoSEQ multiplex PCR, while the TCRdb copy is restricted to in-frame clones and leaves out a portion. For V, J and clone size, that table is used; D and trimming come from the DNA. The table includes around 2.1 million clones, almost 96% detected once. Between the trimmed V and J ends, which lost 3 bases and 4 bases, there was a span of 7 bases. This CDR3 comprises 13 residues. The germline gives CDR1 SGDLS, CDR2 YYNGEE. Subsets obtained from CD4+ cells comprised CD45RA+ naive and CD45RA-negative memory cells. Concerning this clone itself: Antigen unknown. This same CDR3 is encoded by further DNA sequences in the sample.

The sequence derives from a man younger than 35 in good health. Sample: naive CD4+ T cells sorted from blood. Subset here: CD45RA+ positively selected. The gene calls are TRBV9 and TRBJ2-2, with a possible D match to TRBD1 (6 bases). CDR3 loop: CASSAQGTGELFF. The DNA of the CDR3 is TGTGCCAGCAGCGCACAGGGCACCGGGGAGCTGTTTTTT.